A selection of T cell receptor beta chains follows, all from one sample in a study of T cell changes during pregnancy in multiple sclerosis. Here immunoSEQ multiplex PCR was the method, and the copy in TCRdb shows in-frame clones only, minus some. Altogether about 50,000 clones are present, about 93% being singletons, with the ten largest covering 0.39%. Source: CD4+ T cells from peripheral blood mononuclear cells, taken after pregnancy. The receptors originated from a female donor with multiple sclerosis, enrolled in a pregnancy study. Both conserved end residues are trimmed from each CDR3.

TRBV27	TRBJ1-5	ASSLYGGNQPQH
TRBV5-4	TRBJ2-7	ASSLGLAGANEQY
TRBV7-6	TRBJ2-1	ASIPPGRAPEQF
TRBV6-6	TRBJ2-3	ASTRGSTDTQY
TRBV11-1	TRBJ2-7	ASGRRGGPSYEQY
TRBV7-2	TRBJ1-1	ASSRYGTEAF
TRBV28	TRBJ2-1	ASSEAPSSYNEQF
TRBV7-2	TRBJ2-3	ASRQAGADTQY
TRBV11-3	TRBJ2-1	ASSFRQGLNNEQF
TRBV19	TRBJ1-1	ASRHTGGHGNTEAF
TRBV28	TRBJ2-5	ASSLNHRGTTQY
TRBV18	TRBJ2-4	ASSPWDRADIQY
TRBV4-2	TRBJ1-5	ASSQAGSGYNQPQH
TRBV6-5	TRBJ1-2	ASSSTQAGYGYT
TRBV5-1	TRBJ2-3	ASSGLAGGTDTQY
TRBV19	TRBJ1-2	ASSPTGIYGYT
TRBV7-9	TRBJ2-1	ASSLEEAGGRLQF
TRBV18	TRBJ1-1	ASSPLQGNTEAF
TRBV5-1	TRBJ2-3	ASSLRGIGGTDTQY
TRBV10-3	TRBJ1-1	AIRTGALNTEAF
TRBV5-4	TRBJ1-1	ASSRQGGTEAF
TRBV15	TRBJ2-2	ATSRDGLQTGELF
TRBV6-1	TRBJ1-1	ASLTGVYPTSEAF
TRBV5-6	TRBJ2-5	ASSLRTGGAETQY
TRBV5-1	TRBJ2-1	ASSLAGAGGSYNEQF
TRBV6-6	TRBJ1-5	ASSSVTGRQPQH
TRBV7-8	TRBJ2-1	ASSVSGSSYNEQF
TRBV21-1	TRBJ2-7	ASSKPGGESYEQY
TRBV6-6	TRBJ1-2	ASSYAQGTHGYT
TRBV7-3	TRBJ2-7	ASSFRHSGRAFWSYEQY
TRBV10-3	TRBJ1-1	AITPSGGSTEAF
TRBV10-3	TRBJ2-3	AISEGPSGSSDTQY
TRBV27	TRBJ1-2	ASSRTAGGYT
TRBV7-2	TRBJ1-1	ASSLSAANTEAF
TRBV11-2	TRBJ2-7	ASSLDGTGTAVYEQY
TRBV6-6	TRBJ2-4	ASSHSGVGKNIQY
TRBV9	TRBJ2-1	ASSDTSGSYNEQF
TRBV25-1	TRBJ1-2	ASRETGDYGYT
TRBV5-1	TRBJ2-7	ASSPGVIEDEQY
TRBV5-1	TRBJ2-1	ASSRGTSGRFEQF
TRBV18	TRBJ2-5	ASSPPTRLETQY
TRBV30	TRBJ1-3	AWMKGSSGNTIY
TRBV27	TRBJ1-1	ASRQGTLNTEAF
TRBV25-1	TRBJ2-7	ASTEWGVYEQY
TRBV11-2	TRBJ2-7	ASSLAGVIYEQY
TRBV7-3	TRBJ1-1	ASSLGEPASEAF
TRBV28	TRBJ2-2	ASSQPGLAGGANTGELF
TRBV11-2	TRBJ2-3	ASSLARRAGQGFTDTQY
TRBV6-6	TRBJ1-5	ASTQGRGNQPQH
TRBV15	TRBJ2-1	ATSRFGLALNEQF
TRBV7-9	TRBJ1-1	ASSLDGMGTEAF
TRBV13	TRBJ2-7	ASSPLDDRAKFTYEQY
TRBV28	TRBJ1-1	ASSLYRLTANTEAF